This TCR beta chain was observed in a study of T cell repertoires in cytomegalovirus infection (dated by TCRdb to about 2019). Broadly, across the study: Donor HLA type was relevant to the analysis, as public TCR beta signatures indicated carriage of CMV infection together with the matching HLA type.

Sequencing took place on an Illumina HiSeq 1500. TCRdb passed the public sequencing reads through fastp at Q25 and MiXCR, retaining productive beta sequences. Each entry is one CDR3 protein sequence, shown with its most common DNA and genes. The sample table records 180,000 or so distinct CDR3 sequences; 15% to 20% of these occur just once. 25% of the sample belongs to the ten largest clones. Comment on this clonotype: Its antigen is currently not known. Base qualities are missing; no much larger clone stands one base away.

From cysteine to phenylalanine, the CDR3 is 16 amino acids long. The retained sequence is limited to the CDR3, 48 bases, with the frame set at the first base. V and J are trimmed by 1 base and 2 bases, and the gene matches miss 5 bases of the junction. The germline V gene supplies CDR1 SGHVS and CDR2 FQNEAQ. Broad study findings and their caveats: In both this cohort and an independent roughly 400-donor cohort, the cumulative frequency of public TCR beta family members distinguished carriers of CMV infection plus the relevant HLA type. The ex vivo response was dominated by HLA-C-restricted CMV-specific TCR beta clonotypes, which also provided the single most frequent clonotype in two of eight donors.

The chain employs TRBV7-8 and TRBJ2-7, and TRBD2 matches 10 of the central bases. The source is a human donor in good health (CMV status not recorded). Some clones in this sample may be carry-over from other donors' samples. The sequenced sample was CD8+ T cells from PBMCs. This receptor has the CDR3 CASSLERGGVTYEQYF. The sequenced DNA is TGTGCCAGCAGCTTAGAGCGGGGGGGCGTAACCTACGAGCAGTACTTC.